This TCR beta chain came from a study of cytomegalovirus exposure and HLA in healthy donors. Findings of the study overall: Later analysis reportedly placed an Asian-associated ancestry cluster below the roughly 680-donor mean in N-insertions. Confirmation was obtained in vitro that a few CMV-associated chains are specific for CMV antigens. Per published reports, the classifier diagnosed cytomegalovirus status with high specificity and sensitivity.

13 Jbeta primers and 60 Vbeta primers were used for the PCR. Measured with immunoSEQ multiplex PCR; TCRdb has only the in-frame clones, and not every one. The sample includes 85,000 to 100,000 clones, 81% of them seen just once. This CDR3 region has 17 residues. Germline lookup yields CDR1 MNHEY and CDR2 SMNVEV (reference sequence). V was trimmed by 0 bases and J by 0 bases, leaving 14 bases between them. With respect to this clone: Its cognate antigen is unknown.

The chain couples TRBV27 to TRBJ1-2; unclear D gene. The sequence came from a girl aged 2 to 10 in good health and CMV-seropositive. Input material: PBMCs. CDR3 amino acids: CASSLSNTELANYGYTF. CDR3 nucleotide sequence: TGTGCCAGCAGTTTATCGAATACCGAGTTAGCTAACTATGGCTACACCTTC.